Following are 19 T cell receptor beta chains from one sample sequenced in a study of shared clonotypes between healthy human individuals. Repertoires were generated with immunoSEQ multiplex PCR, while TCRdb's copy carries only in-frame clones and drops some. This table has around 2,100,000 clones, over 85% appearing once. Only CD45RO-negative cells positively selected for CCR7 counted as naive CD8 cells, so terminally differentiated effector memory CD45RA+ cells were excluded. The sequencing input was naive CD8+ T cells sorted from blood. These receptors were obtained from a man aged 18 to 29 in good health.

This chain connects TRBV9 to TRBJ2-7; maybe TRBD2 (6 bases). This CDR3 has 15 residues. Germline CDR1 is SGDLS and CDR2 is YYNGEE. V shed 2 bases and J shed 1 base, with 13 bases lying between them. As DNA, the CDR3 is TGTGCCAGCAGCGTCTCCGCGGGGCTATCCTACGAGCAGTACTTC. It encodes CASSVSAGLSYEQYF.

The chain employs TRBV5-1 and TRBJ1-2; a weak D match, TRBD1 (5 bases). Germline values: CDR1 SGHRS, CDR2 YFSETQ. V shed 4 bases and J shed 8 bases, with 12 bases lying between them. This CDR3 is built from 12 residues. The CDR3 protein is CASSGDSQGYTF. The CDR3 DNA reads TGCGCCAGCAGCGGGGACTCCCAAGGCTACACCTTC.

Points on this clone: At the DNA level, this CDR3 is encoded by other sequences in the same sample as well. The rearrangement links TRBV9 to TRBJ1-4, with D perhaps TRBD1 (5 bases). The CDR3 extends over 14 amino acids. The V and J ends lost 2 bases and 4 bases respectively, with 9 bases between them. From germline, CDR1 is SGDLS and CDR2 YYNGEE. The CDR3 loop reads CASSVGGGNEKLFF. CDR3 DNA sequence: TGTGCCAGCAGCGTCGGGGGAGGTAATGAAAAACTGTTTTTT.

As for this clone: A much larger clone is a single base away; this may be a read error. Other nucleotide sequences from this sample produce the same CDR3. The chain carries TRBV19 and TRBJ1-5; D is perhaps TRBD1 (6 bases). V was shortened by 3 bases and J by 3 bases, with 9 bases between the two germline ends. This CDR3 contains 14 residues. The germline V gene has CDR1 LNHDA and CDR2 SQIVND (reference sequence). For the CDR3, the DNA is TGTGCCAGTAGTATCAGGGACAACAATCAGCCCCAGCATTTT. It is translated as CASSIRDNNQPQHF.

The CDR3 protein is CASSFGVDRDGYEQYF. The CDR3, as DNA: TGCGCCAGCAGCTTTGGCGTTGACAGGGACGGCTACGAGCAGTACTTC. The chain uses TRBV4-1 and TRBJ2-7, with 7 bases aligning to TRBD1. The CDR3 spans 16 residues. V trimming: 5 bases; J trimming: 3 bases; junction bases outside the gene matches: 13. The germline gives CDR1 MGHRA, CDR2 YSYEKL.

The chain uses TRBV10-3 and TRBJ1-2; D possibly corresponds to TRBD1 (6 bases). Trimming shortened V by 6 bases and J by 2 bases, and 13 bases separated the two germline ends. Germline CDR1 and CDR2: ENHRY and SYGVKD. The CDR3 covers 14 residues. CDR3 protein: CAIRIEGGNYGYTF. The DNA for the CDR3 is TGTGCCATCAGGATCGAGGGGGGCAACTATGGCTACACCTTC.

The rearrangement joins TRBV9 to TRBJ2-3, with 12 bases fitting TRBD2. Germline CDR1 and CDR2: SGDLS and YYNGEE. The V and J ends lost 0 bases and 4 bases, in that order; junction bases with no gene match: 12. The length of the CDR3 is 19 residues. CDR3 in DNA: TGTGCCAGCAGCGTAGAGGGTAGTGGACTAGCGGGGCTGGCAGATACGCAGTATTTT. Translating gives CASSVEGSGLAGLADTQYF.

The V and J genes are TRBV7-9 and TRBJ1-2; no reliable D call. This CDR3 spans 15 amino acids. The V end was cut by 5 bases, the J end by 3 bases, with 16 bases between. Germline assignment: CDR1 SEHNR and CDR2 FQNEAQ (reference sequence). The CDR3 region is CASSIGRVVDYGYTF. CDR3 nucleotide sequence: TGTGCCAGCAGCATTGGGCGGGTGGTCGACTATGGCTACACCTTC. Together with reference TRBV7-9 and TRBJ1-2, the CDR3 gives the full variable domain: DTGVSQNPRHKITKRGQNVTFRCDPISEHNRLYWYRQTLGQGPEFLTYFQNEAQLEKSRLLSDRFSAERPKGSFSTLEIQRTEQGDSAMYLCASSIGRVVDYGYTFGSGTRLTVV.

The chain recombines TRBV28 with TRBJ2-1, with TRBD2 matching over 8 bases. The ends lost 2 bases at V and 3 bases at J; junction bases unmatched: 3. Germline loops: CDR1 MDHEN, CDR2 SYDVKM. The CDR3 is made up of 15 amino acids. For the CDR3, the DNA is TGTGCCAGCAGTTTAGGGACTAGTGTCTACAATGAGCAGTTCTTC. It specifies CASSLGTSVYNEQFF. The variable domain in full, with the rest retrieved from reference TRBV28 and TRBJ2-1, is DVKVTQSSRYLVKRTGEKVFLECVQDMDHENMFWYRQDPGLGLRLIYFSYDVKMKEKGDIPEGYSVSREKKERFSLILESASTNQTSMYLCASSLGTSVYNEQFFGPGTRLTVL.

This rearrangement joins TRBV27 to TRBJ2-2; D ambiguous. The CDR3 consists of 12 residues. Germline V gene sequence: CDR1 MNHEY, CDR2 SMNVEV (reference sequence). V was cut by 3 bases and J by 6 bases, with 5 bases left in between. This chain's CDR3 is CASSFGPGELFF. CDR3 coding DNA: TGTGCCAGCAGTTTTGGCCCCGGGGAGCTGTTTTTT.

V usage is TRBV15 and J usage is TRBJ2-6, with unresolved D. The CDR3 is 14 residues long. With 8 bases removed from V and 0 bases from J, the gap between germline ends came to 8 bases. CDR1 and CDR2 (germline): LNHNV, YYDKDF (reference sequence). The CDR3 DNA reads TGTGCCACCGCTCTCTACTCTGGGGCCAACGTCCTGACTTTC. It codes for CATALYSGANVLTF.

V usage is TRBV7-6 and J usage is TRBJ1-2; tentative D call: TRBD1 (5 bases). Trimming removed 1 base from V and 3 bases from J, with 12 bases in between. This CDR3 comprises 15 residues. The V gene's germline CDR1 is SGHVS and CDR2 FNYEAQ. CDR3 coding DNA: TGTGCCAGCAGCTTAGGTCCCGGGACCGACTATGGCTACACCTTC. Its translation is CASSLGPGTDYGYTF. Based on the CDR3 plus reference TRBV7-6 and TRBJ1-2, the full variable domain is GAGVSQSPRYKVTKRGQDVALRCDPISGHVSLYWYRQALGQGPEFLTYFNYEAQQDKSGLPNDRFSAERPEGSISTLTIQRTEQRDSAMYRCASSLGPGTDYGYTFGSGTRLTVV.

The chain has TRBV7-9 and TRBJ1-1; D perhaps matches TRBD1 (6 bases). Germline V lookup: CDR1 SEHNR, CDR2 FQNEAQ (reference sequence). The CDR3 runs to 13 residues. Trimming took 5 bases from V and 7 from J, leaving 14 bases between them. CDR3 bases: TGTGCCAGCAGCCCGGGGGGGCGGAATGAAGCTTTCTTT. Translating gives CASSPGGRNEAFF.

In the case of this clone: Other DNA variants within this sample encode the same CDR3. As DNA, the CDR3 is TGTGCCAGCAGTTACTCGCCGGGCAATCAGCCCCAGCATTTT. This sequence encodes CASSYSPGNQPQHF. The rearrangement joins TRBV6-6 to TRBJ1-5; no reliable D call. Germline lookup yields CDR1 MNHNY and CDR2 SVGAGI (reference sequence). The CDR3 length is 14 residues. V was shortened by 0 bases and J by 2 bases, with 5 bases between the two germline ends.

This clone is a singleton in its sample. As DNA, the CDR3 is TGTGCCAGCATGCCCCCATGGGACTCCTACGAGCAGTACTTC. Translated: CASMPPWDSYEQYF. The chain carries TRBV2 and TRBJ2-7; unclear D gene. This CDR3 has 14 amino acids. Germline V gene lookup returns CDR1 SNHLY and CDR2 FYNNEI. Trimming removed 7 bases from V and 0 bases from J, with 13 bases in between. The full variable domain, in which reference TRBV2 and TRBJ2-7 provide the parts outside the CDR3, is EPEVTQTPSHQVTQMGQEVILRCVPISNHLYFYWYRQILGQKVEFLVSFYNNEISEKSEIFDDQFSVERPDGSNFTLKIRSTKLEDSAMYFCASMPPWDSYEQYFGPGTRLTVT.

The chain combines TRBV13 with TRBJ1-1; the D gene is possibly TRBD1 (6 bases). Trimming cost V 6 bases and J 4 bases, with 15 bases left between them. This CDR3 is built from 14 residues. The germline CDR1 and CDR2 sequences are PRHDT and FYEKMQ (reference sequence). The CDR3 protein is CASRTGGFLTEAFF. The CDR3 DNA reads as TGTGCCAGCAGGACAGGAGGCTTTCTCACTGAAGCTTTCTTT.

The chain combines TRBV29-1 with TRBJ2-2; 12 bases line up with TRBD2. This CDR3 region has 16 residues. In germline, CDR1 is SQVTM, CDR2 ANQGSEA. V was pared by 0 bases and J by 6 bases, with 5 bases of the junction left unmatched. CDR3 in amino acids: CSVEDPLAGGPGELFF. CDR3 sequence (DNA): TGCAGCGTTGAAGACCCCCTAGCGGGAGGGCCCGGGGAGCTGTTTTTT.

The chain joins TRBV19 to TRBJ1-2, with unresolved D. V lost 0 bases, J lost 4 bases, and 15 bases lay in between. CDR1 is LNHDA and CDR2 is SQIVND in the germline V gene (reference sequence). This CDR3 is built from 16 residues. This chain's CDR3 is CASSIDERVFIYGYTF. As DNA, the CDR3 is TGTGCCAGTAGTATAGATGAGCGGGTTTTCATCTATGGCTACACCTTC. The full variable domain, completed using reference TRBV19 and TRBJ1-2, is DGGITQSPKYLFRKEGQNVTLSCEQNLNHDAMYWYRQDPGQGLRLIYYSQIVNDFQKGDIAEGYSVSREKKESFPLTVTSAQKNPTAFYLCASSIDERVFIYGYTFGSGTRLTVV.

DNA of the CDR3: TGTGCCATCCTGGACAGTAACACCGGGGAGCTGTTTTTT. Protein sequence: CAILDSNTGELFF. The chain employs TRBV10-3 and TRBJ2-2; possibly TRBD1 for D (6 bases). The CDR3 is 13 amino acids. CDR1 and CDR2 (germline): ENHRY, SYGVKD. V was pared by 8 bases and J by 2 bases, with 9 bases between.